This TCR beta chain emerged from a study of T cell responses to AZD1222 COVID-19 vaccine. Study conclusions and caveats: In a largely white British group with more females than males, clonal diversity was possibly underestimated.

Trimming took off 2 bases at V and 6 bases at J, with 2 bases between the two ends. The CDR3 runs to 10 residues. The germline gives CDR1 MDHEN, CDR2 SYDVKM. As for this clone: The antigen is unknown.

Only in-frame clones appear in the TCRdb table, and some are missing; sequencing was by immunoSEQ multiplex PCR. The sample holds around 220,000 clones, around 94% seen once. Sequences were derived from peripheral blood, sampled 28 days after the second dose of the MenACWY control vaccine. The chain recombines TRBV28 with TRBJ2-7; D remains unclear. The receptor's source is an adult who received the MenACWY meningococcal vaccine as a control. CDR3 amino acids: CASSLGEQYF. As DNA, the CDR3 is TGTGCCAGCAGTTTAGGCGAGCAGTACTTC.